These 26 T cell receptor beta chains share one sample of origin, sequenced in a study of T cells of healthy individuals. TCRdb recomputed calls from the 5' RACE reads with MiXCR, one row per CDR3 protein. The table lists about 96,000 distinct CDR3 sequences, 17% of them singletons. Receptor source: a human donor in good health.

This clonotype was observed at least ten times. V is TRBV6-1 and J is TRBJ2-5; 8 bases fit TRBD2. This CDR3 region has 15 residues. Per the germline V gene, CDR1 is MNHNS and CDR2 is SASEGT. V dropped 1 base and J dropped 4; count of bases not matched to a gene: 5. This CDR3 reads CASSEEAGASETQYF. DNA of the CDR3: TGTGCCAGCAGTGAAGAAGCGGGGGCCTCAGAGACCCAGTACTTC.

V gene TRBV4-1 combines with J gene TRBJ2-3; weak D call: TRBD1 (5 bases). In germline, CDR1 is MGHRA, CDR2 YSYEKL. CDR3 length equals 16 residues. V was cut by 0 bases and J by 5 bases, with 15 bases left in between. CDR3 in DNA: TGCGCCAGCAGCCAAGATAGTCAGGGATTTAGAGATACGCAGTATTTT. Translation: CASSQDSQGFRDTQYF.

V and J are TRBV7-6 and TRBJ2-4, with TRBD1 matching 9 bases. Germline values: CDR1 SGHVS, CDR2 FNYEAQ. The CDR3 contains 14 residues. J lost 9 bases, V lost 5 bases, and 8 bases had no gene match. The DNA for the CDR3 is TGTGCCAGCAGCCCGCGACAGGGGGAGATCATTCAGTACTTC. This translates into CASSPRQGEIIQYF.

A few counts support this clonotype. The V and J genes are TRBV2 and TRBJ2-3; D unresolved. This CDR3 comprises 12 residues. Germline V lookup: CDR1 SNHLY, CDR2 FYNNEI. The V end lost 6 bases, the J end lost 2 bases, and 6 bases lay between the germline ends. In DNA, the CDR3 is TGTGCCAGCAGGTCTAACACAGATACGCAGTATTTT. This encodes CASRSNTDTQYF.

The V call is TRBV4-3, the J call TRBJ2-2, with D possibly TRBD2 on 6 matching bases. The CDR3 has 16 amino acids. Trimming pared 0 bases from V and 4 bases from J, leaving 12 bases between. In germline, CDR1 is LGHNA, CDR2 YSLEER. In nucleotides, the CDR3 is TGCGCCAGCAGCCAAGATATGAGGGAGGCCACCGGGGAGCTGTTTTTT. As protein: CASSQDMREATGELFF.

This clonotype has more than one count but fewer than ten. J is TRBJ2-1 and V is TRBV28; the match to TRBD2 covers 10 bases. The CDR3 loop spans 17 amino acids. The V segment lost 4 bases and the J segment 8 bases; nucleotides outside the gene matches: 14. Germline CDR1 and CDR2: MDHEN and SYDVKM. This CDR3 reads CASSSDNPSGSTDEQFF. In nucleotides, the CDR3 is TGTGCCAGCAGTTCCGACAACCCTAGCGGGAGTACCGATGAGCAGTTCTTC.

V usage is TRBV15 and J usage is TRBJ1-6, with no clear D. Per germline, CDR1 LNHNV and CDR2 YYDKDF (reference sequence). This CDR3 comprises 14 residues. With 3 bases removed from V and 7 bases from J, the gap between germline ends came to 10 bases. The CDR3 nucleotides are TGTGCCACCAGCAGGCGGGATCGAAATTCACCCCTCCACTTT. Translating gives CATSRRDRNSPLHF.

This clonotype has ten or more counts. The rearrangement uses TRBV12-3 or TRBV12-4 and TRBJ1-2, with D maybe TRBD1 (5 bases). Trimming took 3 bases from V and 4 from J, leaving 18 bases between them. The CDR3 runs to 16 residues. The DNA of the CDR3 is TGTGCCAGCAGTTTGAATGGGGGACTCGCTATCTATGGCTACACCTTC. Protein sequence: CASSLNGGLAIYGYTF.

The V gene is TRBV25-1, the J gene TRBJ1-5; TRBD1 matches at 9 bases. Germline-derived CDR1 and CDR2 are MGHDK and SYGVNS. The J segment lost 11 bases and the V segment lost 5 bases, leaving 4 bases of the junction unmatched. CDR3 size: 12 residues. The CDR3 DNA is TGTGCCAGCAGTTTTACAGGGGGCTCCCAGCATTTT. The encoded protein is CASSFTGGSQHF.

There are a few counts of this clonotype. The chain is built from TRBV6-2 or TRBV6-3 and TRBJ1-5, with unresolved D. This CDR3 is 12 amino acids long. Trimming pared 8 bases from V and 0 bases from J, leaving 5 bases between. Germline values: CDR1 MNHEY, CDR2 SVGEGT. The CDR3 is CASQDSNQPQHF. CDR3 bases: TGTGCCAGCCAGGATAGCAATCAGCCCCAGCATTTT.

The chain has TRBV2 and TRBJ1-1; D unclear. Trimming shortened V by 5 bases and J by 5 bases, and 15 bases separated the two germline ends. CDR1 is SNHLY, CDR2 FYNNEI, per germline. The CDR3 spans 14 residues. The CDR3 region has the DNA TGTGCCAGCAGTTCGGAGACCCTGGGGACTGAAGCTTTCTTT. Protein: CASSSETLGTEAFF.

This clonotype has only a few counts. The DNA for the CDR3 is TGCGCCAGCAGCTTGGATTCAGCAGGTACGCAGTATTTT. Translated: CASSLDSAGTQYF. J is TRBJ2-3 and V is TRBV5-1; D ambiguous. Germline V gene sequence: CDR1 SGHRS, CDR2 YFSETQ. Trimming removed 0 bases at V and 8 bases at J, with 10 bases between. The length of the CDR3 is 13 residues.

V usage is TRBV27 and J usage is TRBJ1-6; 9 bases match TRBD1. CDR1 and CDR2 from the germline V gene are MNHEY and SMNVEV (reference sequence). Trimming at V came to 6 bases and at J to 10 bases, leaving 10 bases not matched to a gene. This CDR3 has 15 amino acids. DNA for the CDR3: TGTGCCAGCAGCTACGCCGGGACAGGGAAATCACCCCTCCACTTT. Translation: CASSYAGTGKSPLHF.

The chain recombines TRBV4-1 with TRBJ2-7; a possible D gene is TRBD1 (7 bases). The V gene's germline CDR1 is MGHRA and CDR2 YSYEKL. The V end lost 5 bases, the J end lost 4 bases, and 24 bases lay between the germline ends. CDR3 length: 17 amino acids. CDR3 bases: TGCGCCAGCAGCAAACGCGGGACAGCCTTTTCTCCATACGAGCAGTACTTC. It is translated as CASSKRGTAFSPYEQYF.

The V gene is TRBV3-2, the J gene TRBJ1-1; TRBD1 is the table's D call, not checked against the DNA. TRBV3-2 is classified as a pseudogene. The CDR3 runs 17 residues. The CDR3 DNA reads as TGTGCCAGCAGCCAAACCGGACAGGGGGTTACTAACACTGAAGCTTTCTTT. Translated, it gives CASSQTGQGVTNTEAFF.

The chain joins TRBV7-9 to TRBJ2-1, with 11 bases fitting TRBD2. V lost 6 bases to trimming and J lost 4 bases; unmatched junction nucleotides: 8. Germline CDR1 and CDR2: SEHNR and FQNEAQ (reference sequence). This CDR3 contains 16 residues. The CDR3 region is CASSSTSGDFYNEQFF. The CDR3 bases are TGTGCCAGCAGTTCGACTAGCGGGGATTTTTACAATGAGCAGTTCTTC.

This sequence joins TRBV6-5 and TRBJ1-2; D gene unclear. V lost 7 bases, J lost 5 bases, and 14 bases lay in between. Germline assignment: CDR1 MNHEY and CDR2 SVGAGI. The CDR3 length is 13 residues. The CDR3 sequence is CASKGSEVYGYTF. The CDR3 DNA reads as TGTGCCAGCAAAGGGAGCGAGGTTTATGGCTACACCTTC.

V is TRBV10-3 and J is TRBJ1-2; 9 nucleotides align to TRBD1. The CDR3 totals 13 residues. Germline V gene data show CDR1 as ENHRY and CDR2 as SYGVKD. The V segment lost 3 bases and the J segment 6 bases; nucleotides outside the gene matches: 2. The DNA for the CDR3 is TGTGCCATCAGTGATGGGACAGGGCATGGCTACACCTTC. This encodes CAISDGTGHGYTF.

The chain carries TRBV7-2 and TRBJ2-7; 7 nucleotides line up with TRBD1. V lost 1 base and J lost 0; bases outside the gene matches: 6. The CDR3 has 16 amino acids. CDR1 is SGHTA and CDR2 is FQGNSA in the germline V gene. The CDR3 here is CASSLGLGQISYEQYF. CDR3 DNA sequence: TGTGCCAGCAGCTTAGGTCTGGGACAGATCTCCTACGAGCAGTACTTC.

This clonotype was counted ten times or more. The V and J genes are TRBV28 and TRBJ1-1; the D gene is possibly TRBD1 (5 bases). Germline loops: CDR1 MDHEN, CDR2 SYDVKM. The CDR3 consists of 13 residues. V dropped 10 bases and J dropped 0 bases, with 12 bases sitting between them. CDR3 region: CATMTELNTEAFF. CDR3 bases: TGTGCCACCATGACAGAGTTGAACACTGAAGCTTTCTTT.

This clonotype has only a few counts. This chain joins TRBV7-8 and TRBJ1-6; D unclear. The CDR3 consists of 13 residues. The germline gives CDR1 SGHVS, CDR2 FQNEAQ. Deletions cut 2 bases from V and 7 bases from J, with 6 bases between. The CDR3 loop reads CASSLSLNSPLHF. The CDR3 bases are TGTGCCAGCAGCTTATCGCTGAATTCACCCCTCCACTTT.

This clonotype was recorded at least ten times. The chain carries TRBV6-5 and TRBJ2-5; 7 bases are shared with TRBD2. CDR1 and CDR2 from the germline V gene are MNHEY and SVGAGI. This CDR3 has 16 residues. Trimming cost V 2 bases and J 5 bases; bases outside gene matches: 11. For the CDR3, the DNA is TGTGCCAGCAGTTACAGGGCAGCGGGGCGGGGTGAGACCCAGTACTTC. Translation: CASSYRAAGRGETQYF.

Ten or more counts support this clonotype. This rearrangement joins TRBV11-3 to TRBJ2-1; D is unclear. CDR1 SGHNT and CDR2 YENEEA come from the germline V gene. This CDR3 contains 12 residues. Trimming removed 3 bases at V and 5 bases at J, with 5 bases between. The CDR3 here is CASSFLNNEQFF. Here the CDR3 DNA reads TGTGCCAGCAGCTTCCTGAACAATGAGCAGTTCTTC.

This clonotype has a handful of counts. V and J are TRBV9 and TRBJ2-1, with 7 bases fitting TRBD2. Germline trimming cut 3 bases from V and 0 bases from J; bases unmatched to any gene: 6. This CDR3 is 16 amino acids long. Germline V lookup: CDR1 SGDLS, CDR2 YYNGEE. The CDR3 sequence is CASSGPSGSSYNEQFF. CDR3 nucleotide sequence: TGTGCCAGCAGCGGACCTAGCGGAAGCTCCTACAATGAGCAGTTCTTC.

This clonotype was counted only a few times. V and J are TRBV4-1 and TRBJ2-3, with unresolved D. CDR3 length: 15 amino acids. CDR1 and CDR2 (germline): MGHRA, YSYEKL. Between the trimmed V and J ends, which lost 3 bases and 4 bases, there was a span of 14 bases. As DNA, the CDR3 is TGCGCCAGCAGCCAGGAAGACGGACCGGCAGATACGCAGTATTTT. This translates into CASSQEDGPADTQYF.

This clonotype was picked up a small number of times. The chain carries TRBV6-5 and TRBJ1-4; no clear D. Trimming left V 2 bases short and J 0 bases short, with 4 bases between. CDR1 and CDR2 (germline): MNHEY, SVGAGI. The CDR3 totals 14 residues. The CDR3 DNA is TGTGCCAGCAGTTACAGGGCAACTAATGAAAAACTGTTTTTT. Protein sequence: CASSYRATNEKLFF.